The 10 T cell receptor beta chains below come from one sample, sequenced in a study of control samples from healthy donors and cancer patients. Profiled with immunoSEQ multiplex PCR; TCRdb holds only in-frame clones, not every one. The sample holds about 170,000 clones, about 90% seen once. Sequencing was performed on blood. Receptor source: a young man in good health.

This clone occurred once. This chain joins TRBV7-9 and TRBJ2-1; 8 nucleotides match TRBD2. Germline assignment: CDR1 SEHNR and CDR2 FQNEAQ (reference sequence). CDR3 length: 16 residues. V dropped 7 bases and J dropped 1; count of bases not matched to a gene: 9. The DNA of the CDR3 is TGTGCCAGCACCTCCCGTAGCGGGGAATCCTACAATGAGCAGTTCTTC. This gives the protein CASTSRSGESYNEQFF.

This rearrangement joins TRBV20-1 to TRBJ1-1, with a tentative D call TRBD1 (5 bases). The CDR3 contains 12 residues. V gave up 3 bases and J gave up 4 bases, with 9 bases separating them. Looked up from germline, CDR1 is DFQATT and CDR2 is SNEGSKA (reference sequence). The CDR3 spells CSASIQGTEAFF. CDR3 coding DNA: TGCAGTGCTAGTATTCAGGGCACTGAAGCTTTCTTT.

In this sample, this clone turned up once. The V gene is TRBV5-4, the J gene TRBJ2-1, with a tentative D call TRBD2 (6 bases). The length of the CDR3 is 14 residues. V was cut by 5 bases and J by 3 bases, with 12 bases left in between. CDR1 SGHNT and CDR2 YYREEE come from the germline V gene (reference sequence). The CDR3: CASSPRDFYNEQFF. CDR3 in DNA: TGTGCCAGCAGTCCCCGGGACTTCTACAATGAGCAGTTCTTC. The full variable domain, with the rest looked up from reference TRBV5-4 and TRBJ2-1, is ETGVTQSPTHLIKTRGQQVTLRCSSQSGHNTVSWYQQALGQGPQFIFQYYREEENGRGNFPPRFSGLQFPNYSSELNVNALELDDSALYLCASSPRDFYNEQFFGPGTRLTVL.

V is TRBV7-9 and J is TRBJ2-5; D is uncertain. V was pared by 5 bases and J by 2 bases, with 9 bases between. The germline V gene encodes CDR1 SEHNR and CDR2 FQNEAQ (reference sequence). This CDR3 contains 13 residues. Here the CDR3 reads CASSPEGQETQYF. The CDR3 DNA reads TGTGCCAGCAGCCCTGAAGGTCAAGAGACCCAGTACTTC.

The rearrangement joins TRBV7-3 to TRBJ2-2, with unresolved D. The germline V gene has CDR1 SGHTA and CDR2 FQGTGA. This CDR3 has 15 amino acids. V gave up 7 bases and J gave up 0 bases, with 12 bases separating them. CDR3 sequence (DNA): TGTGCCAGCACCCCAACGCCTACGAACACCGGGGAGCTGTTTTTT. Amino acids: CASTPTPTNTGELFF.

The genes are TRBV29-1 and TRBJ2-5, with D tentatively TRBD2 (5 bases). CDR1 and CDR2 (germline): SQVTM, ANQGSEA. Deletions cut 6 bases from V and 3 bases from J, with 32 bases between. There are 19 residues in the CDR3. This CDR3 reads CSVAKNLVLTAGPKETQYF. The CDR3 DNA reads as TGCAGCGTCGCGAAAAATCTGGTCCTAACGGCGGGCCCTAAAGAGACCCAGTACTTC.

This clone was counted a few times. The chain recombines TRBV4-1 with TRBJ1-2, with D maybe TRBD1 (5 bases). CDR3 length: 15 residues. Germline CDR1 MGHRA, CDR2 YSYEKL. V was cut by 7 bases and J by 6 bases, with 21 bases left in between. In nucleotides, the CDR3 is TGCGCCAGCACCCCGGGGGATCTTCGGCGCGATGGCTACACCTTC. Amino acid sequence: CASTPGDLRRDGYTF.

The V and J genes are TRBV19 and TRBJ1-1; no reliable D call. The length of the CDR3 is 14 residues. Germline loops: CDR1 LNHDA, CDR2 SQIVND (reference sequence). V was cut by 1 base and J by 6 bases, with 12 bases left in between. The CDR3 protein is CASSIGRVLAEAFF. The CDR3 DNA sequence: TGTGCCAGTAGTATAGGAAGGGTTCTGGCTGAAGCTTTCTTT.

This clone occurred once. The chain recombines TRBV6-6 with TRBJ1-3, with D hard to call. Germline V gives CDR1 MNHNY, CDR2 SVGAGI (reference sequence). This CDR3 region has 15 residues. Between the trimmed V and J ends, which lost 0 bases and 3 bases, there was a span of 9 bases. CDR3 in DNA: TGTGCCAGCAGTTACTCGACCCAGGTTGGAAACACCATATATTTT. It encodes CASSYSTQVGNTIYF.

This chain connects TRBV6-1 to TRBJ1-3, with D maybe TRBD1 (6 bases). The CDR3 extends over 15 amino acids. Trimming took off 1 base at V and 6 bases at J, with 13 bases between the two ends. Germline CDR1 reads MNHNS; CDR2 reads SASEGT. The CDR3 sequence is CASSEGGGLLNTIYF. For the CDR3, the DNA is TGTGCCAGCAGTGAAGGTGGGGGGCTCTTAAACACCATATATTTT.